The source of this T cell receptor (beta chain) is a study of cytomegalovirus exposure and HLA in healthy donors. In the study overall: From donors who were HLA-typed, an early data release held 80 million to 85 million unique TCRs.

General study findings and limits: Donor immune exposure was known only as CMV serostatus. Specificity of three CMV-associated chains for CMV antigens was verified in vitro.

Worth noting for this clone: Its antigen is still unknown.

Per germline, CDR1 SGHTS and CDR2 YDEGEE. The CDR3 length is 15 residues. Trimming removed 1 base from V and 5 bases from J; junction bases left unmatched: 9. This PCR relied on a set of 60 Vbeta primers and 13 Jbeta primers. Assay used: immunoSEQ multiplex PCR; TCRdb lists only in-frame clones, some missing. The data contain 130,000 or so clones, almost 85% of them singletons. Sequencing was carried out using PBMCs. The receptor's source is a woman in her thirties or forties in good health and CMV-seronegative. This chain uses TRBV5-8 with TRBJ2-7; 7 bases agree with TRBD1. CDR3 coding DNA: TGTGCCAGCAGCTTGAAGCTGACAGGGATGAACGAGCAGTACTTC. Its translation is CASSLKLTGMNEQYF.